A single sample is the source of the 14 T cell receptor beta chains below, sequenced in a study of beta chain features in type 1 diabetes. cDNA synthesis used the whole RNA isolate, giving expressed TCRB sequences. The assay was immunoSEQ multiplex PCR, and TCRdb's table has in-frame clones only and misses some. Found here are some 150,000 clones, nearly 50% of them singletons; the top ten hold 0.42%. What was sequenced was Tregs from blood. These receptors were taken from a man aged 18 to 29 in good health.

This clone was counted a few times. The chain uses TRBV7-9 and TRBJ2-6; TRBD2 aligns across 13 bases. J gave up 4 bases and V 5 bases, and 8 bases lay outside the gene matches. Germline CDR1 SEHNR, CDR2 FQNEAQ (reference sequence). The CDR3 runs 18 residues. The CDR3 DNA sequence: TGTGCCAGCAGCCCCGGACTAGCGGGAGTCTACGGGGCCAACGTCCTGACTTTC. Its translation is CASSPGLAGVYGANVLTF.

The chain joins TRBV6-5 to TRBJ1-2, with TRBD1 identical over 7 bases. Germline CDR1 and CDR2: MNHEY and SVGAGI. Trimming at V came to 6 bases and at J to 4 bases, leaving 11 bases not matched to a gene. CDR3 length: 15 amino acids. CDR3 nucleotide sequence: TGTGCCAGCAGATCGACGACAGGGCGCGCCTATGGCTACACCTTC. It codes for CASRSTTGRAYGYTF.

The chain recombines TRBV7-3 with TRBJ2-5; 9 bases fit TRBD1. Germline V gene sequence: CDR1 SGHTA, CDR2 FQGTGA. Germline trimming cut 4 bases from V and 5 bases from J; bases unmatched to any gene: 5. The CDR3 has 14 amino acids. The CDR3 loop reads CASSSLDRGETQYF. The CDR3 DNA sequence: TGTGCCAGCAGCTCCTTGGACAGGGGCGAGACCCAGTACTTC.

This sequence joins TRBV5-4 and TRBJ2-1; TRBD2 is a possible D gene (6 bases). CDR1 SGHNT and CDR2 YYREEE come from the germline V gene (reference sequence). V was trimmed by 3 bases and J by 10 bases, leaving 23 bases between them. This CDR3 is 16 amino acids long. As DNA, the CDR3 is TGTGCCAGCAGCTCCGACGGCCGGGAGCGGCTTGGGGAGCAGTTCTTC. This translates into CASSSDGRERLGEQFF.

V is TRBV10-1 and J is TRBJ2-7; tentative D call: TRBD2 (5 bases). The V and J ends lost 7 bases and 0 bases respectively, with 13 bases between them. Germline loops: CDR1 WNHNN, CDR2 SYGVQD (reference sequence). The CDR3 sequence is 14 residues long. CDR3 amino acids: CASKDGVSSYEQYF. CDR3 nucleotides: TGCGCCAGCAAGGACGGGGTTAGCTCCTACGAGCAGTACTTC.

V usage is TRBV7-9 and J usage is TRBJ2-7; 7 bases match TRBD2. J gave up 6 bases and V 4 bases, and 18 bases lay outside the gene matches. The CDR3 consists of 17 residues. Germline CDR1 SEHNR, CDR2 FQNEAQ (reference sequence). CDR3 DNA sequence: TGTGCCAGCAGCTGGGGGATAGGGCGGGAGCGAGGAGGCGAGCAGTACTTC. Encoded protein: CASSWGIGRERGGEQYF.

This clone occurred a few times. The V call is TRBV6-6, the J call TRBJ1-3; D call uncertain. There are 16 residues in the CDR3. CDR1 and CDR2 (germline): MNHNY, SVGAGI (reference sequence). V lost 2 bases and J 2 bases, leaving 13 bases between the germline ends. The CDR3: CASSYGSGYTGNTIYF. The DNA of the CDR3 is TGTGCCAGCAGTTACGGTTCAGGTTACACTGGAAACACCATATATTTT.

The V call is TRBV30, the J call TRBJ1-1; TRBD1 is a possible D gene (5 bases). This CDR3 is built from 12 residues. Germline loops: CDR1 GTSNPN, CDR2 SVGIG (reference sequence). V was pared by 8 bases and J by 4 bases, with 14 bases between. The CDR3 coding sequence is TGTGCCGGTTCGAGGGGAGGCACTGAAGCTTTCTTT. Its protein is CAGSRGGTEAFF.

This clone was seen only a few times. The chain joins TRBV7-2 to TRBJ1-6; D is possibly TRBD1 (5 bases). Trimming removed 0 bases from V and 7 bases from J, with 13 bases in between. The CDR3 contains 16 residues. In germline, CDR1 is SGHTA, CDR2 FQGNSA. The CDR3 sequence: CASSLAGRVENSPLHF. The CDR3 nucleotides read TGTGCCAGCAGCTTAGCAGGCAGGGTGGAAAATTCACCCCTCCACTTT. The whole variable domain, remainder taken from reference TRBV7-2 and TRBJ1-6, is GAGVSQSPSNKVTEKGKDVELRCDPISGHTALYWYRQSLGQGLEFLIYFQGNSAPDKSGLPSDRFSAERTGGSVSTLTIQRTQQEDSAVYLCASSLAGRVENSPLHFGNGTRLTVT.

This chain connects TRBV14 to TRBJ1-2; no clear D gene. The germline V gene has CDR1 SGHDN and CDR2 FVKESK. V gave up 0 bases and J gave up 4 bases, with 12 bases separating them. The CDR3 contains 15 residues. The DNA for the CDR3 is TGTGCCAGCAGCCAAGATGAGGTTCGGGGCTATGGCTACACCTTC. It codes for CASSQDEVRGYGYTF.

V gene TRBV28 combines with J gene TRBJ1-1; D might be TRBD1 (5 bases). The germline gives CDR1 MDHEN, CDR2 SYDVKM. The V end was cut by 6 bases, the J end by 10 bases, with 18 bases between. This CDR3 contains 13 residues. CDR3 sequence: CASSLGVRVGAFF. The DNA of the CDR3 is TGTGCCAGCAGCCTTGGGGTCAGGGTAGGAGCTTTCTTT.

Only a few counts were recorded for this clone. V and J are TRBV30 and TRBJ1-5; 8 positions match TRBD1. Germline CDR1 GTSNPN, CDR2 SVGIG (reference sequence). The CDR3 consists of 14 residues. After removal of 3 bases from V and 4 bases from J, the junction contained 5 bases not matched to a gene. CDR3 DNA sequence: TGTGCCTGGAGCCCCTGGACAGGGAATCAGCCCCAGCATTTT. Its translation: CAWSPWTGNQPQHF.

The V gene is TRBV5-1, the J gene TRBJ2-5; 7 bases line up with TRBD1. The length of the CDR3 is 14 residues. CDR1 SGHRS and CDR2 YFSETQ come from the germline V gene. J gave up 5 bases and V 4 bases, and 8 bases lay outside the gene matches. The CDR3 DNA reads as TGCGCCAGCAGCGCCCGACAGGGATTGGAGACCCAGTACTTC. This gives the protein CASSARQGLETQYF. The complete variable domain, with remaining parts taken from reference TRBV5-1 and TRBJ2-5, reads KAGVTQTPRYLIKTRGQQVTLSCSPISGHRSVSWYQQTPGQGLQFLFEYFSETQRNKGNFPGRFSGRQFSNSRSEMNVSTLELGDSALYLCASSARQGLETQYFGPGTRLLVL.

The V call is TRBV4-1, the J call TRBJ2-7; D may be TRBD1 (5 bases). The CDR3 totals 16 residues. V lost 1 base, J lost 2 bases, and 15 bases lay in between. Germline CDR1 reads MGHRA; CDR2 reads YSYEKL. The CDR3 DNA reads TGCGCCAGCAGCCAAGGGATGACAGTTTATACCTACGAGCAGTACTTC. Its translation: CASSQGMTVYTYEQYF.